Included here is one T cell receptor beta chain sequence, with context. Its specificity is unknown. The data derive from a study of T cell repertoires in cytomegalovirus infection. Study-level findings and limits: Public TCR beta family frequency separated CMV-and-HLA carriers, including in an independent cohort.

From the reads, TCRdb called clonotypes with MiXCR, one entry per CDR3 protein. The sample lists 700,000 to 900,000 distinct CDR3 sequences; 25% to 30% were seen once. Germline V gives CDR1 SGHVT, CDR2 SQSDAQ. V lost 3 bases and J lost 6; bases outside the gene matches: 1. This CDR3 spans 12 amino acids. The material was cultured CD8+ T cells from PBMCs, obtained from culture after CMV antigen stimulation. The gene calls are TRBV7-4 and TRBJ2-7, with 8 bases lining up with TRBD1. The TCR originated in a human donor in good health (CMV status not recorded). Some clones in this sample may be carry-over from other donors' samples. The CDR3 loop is CASSFTGGEQYF. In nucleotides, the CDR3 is TGTGCCAGCAGCTTCACAGGGGGCGAGCAGTACTTC.